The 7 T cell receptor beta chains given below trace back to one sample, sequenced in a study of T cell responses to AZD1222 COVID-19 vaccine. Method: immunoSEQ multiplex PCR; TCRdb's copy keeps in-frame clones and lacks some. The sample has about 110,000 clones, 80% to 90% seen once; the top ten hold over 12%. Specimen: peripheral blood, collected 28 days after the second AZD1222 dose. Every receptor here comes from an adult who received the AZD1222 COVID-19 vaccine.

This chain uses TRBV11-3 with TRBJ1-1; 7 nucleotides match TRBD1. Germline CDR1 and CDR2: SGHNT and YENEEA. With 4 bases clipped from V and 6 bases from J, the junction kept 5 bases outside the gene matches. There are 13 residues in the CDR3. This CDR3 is CASSYRGRSEAFF. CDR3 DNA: TGTGCCAGCAGCTACAGGGGTAGGTCTGAAGCTTTCTTT.

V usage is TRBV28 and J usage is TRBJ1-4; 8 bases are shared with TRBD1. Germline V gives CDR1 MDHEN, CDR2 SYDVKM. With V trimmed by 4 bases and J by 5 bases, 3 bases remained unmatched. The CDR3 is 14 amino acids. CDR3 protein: CASSSGGANEKLFF. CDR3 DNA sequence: TGTGCCAGCAGTTCAGGGGGCGCGAATGAAAAACTGTTTTTT.

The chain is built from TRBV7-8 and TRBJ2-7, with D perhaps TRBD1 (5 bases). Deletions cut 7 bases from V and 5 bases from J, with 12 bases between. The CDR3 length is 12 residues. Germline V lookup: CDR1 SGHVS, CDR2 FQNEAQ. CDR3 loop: CASKTGINEQYF. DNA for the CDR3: TGTGCCAGCAAAACAGGAATCAACGAGCAGTACTTC.

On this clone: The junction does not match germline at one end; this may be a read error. The CDR3 reads CFSGRNQPQHF. CDR3 bases: TGTTTTTCGGGGAGGAATCAGCCCCAGCATTTT. The rearrangement links TRBV23-1 to TRBJ1-5; D unclear. TRBV23-1 is annotated as an ORF whose role is uncertain. The CDR3 totals 11 residues.

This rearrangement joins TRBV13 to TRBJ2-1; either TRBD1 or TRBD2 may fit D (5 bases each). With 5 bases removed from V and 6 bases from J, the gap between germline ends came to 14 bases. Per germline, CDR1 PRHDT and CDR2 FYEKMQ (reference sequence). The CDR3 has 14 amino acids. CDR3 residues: CASSNTPGTNEQFF. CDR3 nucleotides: TGTGCCAGCAGCAACACCCCAGGGACCAATGAGCAGTTCTTC. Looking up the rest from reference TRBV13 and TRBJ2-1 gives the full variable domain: AAGVIQSPRHLIKEKRETATLKCYPIPRHDTVYWYQQGPGQDPQFLISFYEKMQSDKGSIPDRFSAQQFSDYHSELNMSSLELGDSALYFCASSNTPGTNEQFFGPGTRLTVL.

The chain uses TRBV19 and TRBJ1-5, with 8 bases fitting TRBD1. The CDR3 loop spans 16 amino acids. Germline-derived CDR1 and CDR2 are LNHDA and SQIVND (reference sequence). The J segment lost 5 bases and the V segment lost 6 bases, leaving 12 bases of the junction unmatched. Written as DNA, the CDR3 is TGTGCCAGTAGAATAAACAGGGGGATCCGTTATCAGCCCCAGCATTTT. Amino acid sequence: CASRINRGIRYQPQHF.

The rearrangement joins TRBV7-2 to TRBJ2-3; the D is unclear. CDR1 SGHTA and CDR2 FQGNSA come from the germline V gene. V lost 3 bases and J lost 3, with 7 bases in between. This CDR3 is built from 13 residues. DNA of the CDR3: TGTGCCAGCAGCTTTAGCTGGACAGATACGCAGTATTTT. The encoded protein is CASSFSWTDTQYF.